This TCR beta chain was sequenced for a study of response to subunit inactivated influenza vaccine. Broader study findings: Seasonal influenza vaccination, on each occasion, was suggested by the authors to recruit few new T cells.

In germline, CDR1 is SGHTA, CDR2 FQGNSA. The V end lost 1 base, the J end lost 0 bases, and 10 bases lay between the germline ends. This CDR3 is built from 17 residues. MiXCR was run by TCRdb on the RT-PCR reads, yielding one entry per CDR3 protein. This sample carries about 520,000 distinct CDR3 sequences, around 25% of them seen once, and the ten largest clones take less than 2.5%. Notes on this clonotype: The antigen is undetermined.

The source was CD4+ T cells sorted from PBMCs, collected roughly 5 days after vaccination. This TCR was recovered from a man aged 45-65 years who received an inactivated influenza vaccine. The rearrangement joins TRBV7-2 to TRBJ1-6; no firm D call. CDR3 sequence: CASSLGARSSYNSPLHF. The CDR3 nucleotides are TGTGCCAGCAGCTTAGGCGCCCGAAGCTCCTATAATTCACCCCTCCACTTT.